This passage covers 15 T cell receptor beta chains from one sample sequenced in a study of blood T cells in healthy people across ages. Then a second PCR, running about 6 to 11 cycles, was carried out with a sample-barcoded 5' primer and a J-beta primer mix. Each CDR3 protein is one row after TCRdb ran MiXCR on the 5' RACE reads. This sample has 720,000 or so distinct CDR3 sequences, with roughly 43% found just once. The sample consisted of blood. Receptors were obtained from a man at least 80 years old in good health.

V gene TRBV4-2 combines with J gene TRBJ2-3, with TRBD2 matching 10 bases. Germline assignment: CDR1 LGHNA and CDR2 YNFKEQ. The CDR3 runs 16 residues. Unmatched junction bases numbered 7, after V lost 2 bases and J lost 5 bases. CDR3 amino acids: CASSQRVAGGLDTQYF. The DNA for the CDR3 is TGTGCCAGCAGCCAACGCGTAGCGGGAGGTCTAGATACGCAGTATTTT.

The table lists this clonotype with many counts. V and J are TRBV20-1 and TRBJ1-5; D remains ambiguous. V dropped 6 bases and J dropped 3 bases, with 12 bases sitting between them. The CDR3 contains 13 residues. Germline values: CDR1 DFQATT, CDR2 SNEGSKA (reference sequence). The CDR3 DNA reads TGCAGTGCCCTGGATGCAGCCAATCAGCCCCAGCATTTT. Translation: CSALDAANQPQHF.

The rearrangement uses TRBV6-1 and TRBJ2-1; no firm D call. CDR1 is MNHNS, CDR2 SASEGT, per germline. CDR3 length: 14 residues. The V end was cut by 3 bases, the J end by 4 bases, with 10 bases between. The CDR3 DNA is TGTGCCAGCAGTGATTGGCAGAAGTACAATGAGCAGTTCTTC. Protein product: CASSDWQKYNEQFF.

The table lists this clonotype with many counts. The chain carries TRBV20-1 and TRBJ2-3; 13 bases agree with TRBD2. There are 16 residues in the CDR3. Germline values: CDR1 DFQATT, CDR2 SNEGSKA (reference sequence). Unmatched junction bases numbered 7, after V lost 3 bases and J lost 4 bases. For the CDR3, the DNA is TGCAGTGCTAGCCTCCCGGGACTAGCGGGGTCAGATACGCAGTATTTT. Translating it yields CSASLPGLAGSDTQYF.

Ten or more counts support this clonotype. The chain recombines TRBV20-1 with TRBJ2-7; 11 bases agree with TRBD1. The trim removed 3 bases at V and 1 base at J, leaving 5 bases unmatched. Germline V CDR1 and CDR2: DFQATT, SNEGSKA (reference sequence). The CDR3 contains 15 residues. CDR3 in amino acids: CSASRGTGGSYEQYF. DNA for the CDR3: TGCAGTGCTAGCAGGGGGACAGGGGGTTCCTACGAGCAGTACTTC.

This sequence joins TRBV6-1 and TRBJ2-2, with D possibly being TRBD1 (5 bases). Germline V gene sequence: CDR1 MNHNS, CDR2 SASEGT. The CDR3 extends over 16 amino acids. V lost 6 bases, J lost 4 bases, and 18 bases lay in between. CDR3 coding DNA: TGTGCCAGCAGGGGGCCTTTAGGGTTCATCACCGGGGAGCTGTTTTTT. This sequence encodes CASRGPLGFITGELFF.

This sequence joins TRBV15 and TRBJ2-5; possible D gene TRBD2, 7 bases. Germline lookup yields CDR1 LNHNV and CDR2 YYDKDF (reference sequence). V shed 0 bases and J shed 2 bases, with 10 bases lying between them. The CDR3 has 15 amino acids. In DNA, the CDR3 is TGTGCCACCAGCAGAGATCGGGGGGCTCAAGAGACCCAGTACTTC. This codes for CATSRDRGAQETQYF. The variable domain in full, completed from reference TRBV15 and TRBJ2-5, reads DAMVIQNPRYQVTQFGKPVTLSCSQTLNHNVMYWYQQKSSQAPKLLFHYYDKDFNNEADTPDNFQSRRPNTSFCFLDIRSPGLGDTAMYLCATSRDRGAQETQYFGPGTRLLVL.

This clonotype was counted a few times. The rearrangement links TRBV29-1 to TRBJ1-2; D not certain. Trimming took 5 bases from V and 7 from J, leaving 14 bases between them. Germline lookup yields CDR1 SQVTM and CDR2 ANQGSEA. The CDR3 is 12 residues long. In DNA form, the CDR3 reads TGCAGCGTTCCGACTGGAAGGATTGGCTACACCTTC. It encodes CSVPTGRIGYTF.

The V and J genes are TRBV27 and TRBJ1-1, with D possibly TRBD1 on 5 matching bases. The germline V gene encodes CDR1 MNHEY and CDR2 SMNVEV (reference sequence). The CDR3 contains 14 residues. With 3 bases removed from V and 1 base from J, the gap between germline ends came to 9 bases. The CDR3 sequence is CASSFSGKNTEAFF. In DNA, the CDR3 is TGTGCCAGCAGTTTCTCAGGGAAGAACACTGAAGCTTTCTTT.

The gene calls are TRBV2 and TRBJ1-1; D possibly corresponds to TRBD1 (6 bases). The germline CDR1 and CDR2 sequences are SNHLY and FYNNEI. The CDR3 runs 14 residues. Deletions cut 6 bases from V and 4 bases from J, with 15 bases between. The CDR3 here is CASSLRDMATEAFF. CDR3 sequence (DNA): TGTGCCAGCAGCCTCCGGGACATGGCCACTGAAGCTTTCTTT.

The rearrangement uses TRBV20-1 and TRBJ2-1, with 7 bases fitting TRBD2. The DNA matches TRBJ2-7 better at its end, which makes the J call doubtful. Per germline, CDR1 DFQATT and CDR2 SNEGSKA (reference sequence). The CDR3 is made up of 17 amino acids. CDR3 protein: CSAQSPSGVSSYNEQYF. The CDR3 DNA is TGCAGTGCTCAATCTCCCAGCGGGGTGAGCTCCTACAATGAGCAGTACTTC.

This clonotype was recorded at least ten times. As DNA, the CDR3 is TGTGCCATCAGCAGGAACCCTAGCACAGATACGCAGTATTTT. It codes for CAISRNPSTDTQYF. The chain couples TRBV10-3 to TRBJ2-3; D unclear. Looked up from germline, CDR1 is ENHRY and CDR2 is SYGVKD. Trimming pared 6 bases from V and 0 bases from J, leaving 10 bases between. This CDR3 has 14 residues.

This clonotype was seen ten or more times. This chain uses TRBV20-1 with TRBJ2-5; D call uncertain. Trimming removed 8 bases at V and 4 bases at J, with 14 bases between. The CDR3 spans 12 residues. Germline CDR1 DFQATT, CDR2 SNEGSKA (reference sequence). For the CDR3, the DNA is TGCAGTACCATACGAGCGATAGAGACCCAGTACTTC. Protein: CSTIRAIETQYF.

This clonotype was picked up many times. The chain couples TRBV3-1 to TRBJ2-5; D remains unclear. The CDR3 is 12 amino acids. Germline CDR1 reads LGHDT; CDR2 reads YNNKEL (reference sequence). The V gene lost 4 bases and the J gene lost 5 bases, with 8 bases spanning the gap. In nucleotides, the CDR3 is TGTGCCAGCAGCCTTGGATTGGAGACCCAGTACTTC. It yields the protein CASSLGLETQYF.

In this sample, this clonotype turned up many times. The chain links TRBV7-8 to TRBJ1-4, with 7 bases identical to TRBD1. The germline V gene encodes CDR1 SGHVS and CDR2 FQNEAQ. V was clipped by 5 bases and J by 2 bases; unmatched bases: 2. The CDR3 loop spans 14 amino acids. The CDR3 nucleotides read TGTGCCAGCAGCCCAGGGGGGACTAATGAAAAACTGTTTTTT. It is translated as CASSPGGTNEKLFF.